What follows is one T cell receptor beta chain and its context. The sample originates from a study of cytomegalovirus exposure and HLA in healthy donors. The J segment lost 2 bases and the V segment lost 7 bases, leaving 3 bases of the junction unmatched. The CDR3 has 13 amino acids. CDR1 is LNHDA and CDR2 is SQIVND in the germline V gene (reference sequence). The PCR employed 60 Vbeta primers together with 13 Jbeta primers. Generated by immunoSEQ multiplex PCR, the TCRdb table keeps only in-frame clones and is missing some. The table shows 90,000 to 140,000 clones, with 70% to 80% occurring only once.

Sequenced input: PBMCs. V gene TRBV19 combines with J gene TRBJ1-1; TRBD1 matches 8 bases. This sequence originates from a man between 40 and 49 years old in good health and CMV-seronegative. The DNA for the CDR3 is TGTGCCAGTATCAGGGGGCTCAACACTGAAGCTTTCTTT. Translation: CASIRGLNTEAFF. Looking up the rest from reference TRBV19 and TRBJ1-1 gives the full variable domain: DGGITQSPKYLFRKEGQNVTLSCEQNLNHDAMYWYRQDPGQGLRLIYYSQIVNDFQKGDIAEGYSVSREKKESFPLTVTSAQKNPTAFYLCASIRGLNTEAFFGQGTRLTVV.